This T cell receptor beta chain is from a study of OX40 agonist ivuxolimab in advanced cancers. Study overall: Dose-escalation subjects each had hepatocellular carcinoma, melanoma, renal cell or head and neck cancer.

Method: immunoSEQ multiplex PCR; TCRdb's copy keeps in-frame clones and lacks some. The repertoire holds some 70,000 clones, with around 82% as singletons. The ends were cut back, 4 bases at V and 5 bases at J, with 12 bases in the middle. The V gene's germline CDR1 is SGHDT and CDR2 YYEEEE. CDR3 size: 14 residues. The TCR comes from an adult with an advanced solid tumor such as melanoma, head and neck, liver or kidney cancer. The rearrangement links TRBV5-6 to TRBJ1-4; a possible D gene is TRBD1 (6 bases). Specimen: CD4+ or CD8+ T cells sorted from blood, collected in a trial of the OX40 agonist ivuxolimab. The CDR3 DNA sequence: TGTGCCAGCAGCGCCGGGACAAGCAATGAAAAACTGTTTTTT. Its protein is CASSAGTSNEKLFF.